The clone carrying this T cell receptor beta chain showed up just a few times. Antigen specificity is unknown. TCRdb re-called the 5' RACE reads with MiXCR, one entry per CDR3 protein. The sample lists just under 600,000 distinct CDR3 sequences; around an eighth were seen once. The CDR3 has 14 amino acids. CDR1 and CDR2 from the germline V gene are LNHDA and SQIVND (reference sequence). The ends were cut back, 3 bases at V and 3 bases at J, with 10 bases in the middle. This entry comes from a study of T cells after yellow fever vaccination. Study information: Preparation of the low-cell-number fractions used SMART-Seq v4 Ultra Low Input.

Study outcomes and limitations: Most primary-vaccination clones recurred post-booster (roughly 96% CD4, around 88% CD8).

This specimen was PBMCs, taken on the day of the yellow fever booster vaccination. The sequence was collected from a man aged 30-40 years who received the YFV17D yellow fever vaccine. This chain uses TRBV19 with TRBJ2-3; D is possibly TRBD1 (6 bases). DNA for the CDR3: TGTGCCAGTAGTATGCGGACAGAAACAGATACGCAGTATTTT. Encoded protein: CASSMRTETDTQYF.